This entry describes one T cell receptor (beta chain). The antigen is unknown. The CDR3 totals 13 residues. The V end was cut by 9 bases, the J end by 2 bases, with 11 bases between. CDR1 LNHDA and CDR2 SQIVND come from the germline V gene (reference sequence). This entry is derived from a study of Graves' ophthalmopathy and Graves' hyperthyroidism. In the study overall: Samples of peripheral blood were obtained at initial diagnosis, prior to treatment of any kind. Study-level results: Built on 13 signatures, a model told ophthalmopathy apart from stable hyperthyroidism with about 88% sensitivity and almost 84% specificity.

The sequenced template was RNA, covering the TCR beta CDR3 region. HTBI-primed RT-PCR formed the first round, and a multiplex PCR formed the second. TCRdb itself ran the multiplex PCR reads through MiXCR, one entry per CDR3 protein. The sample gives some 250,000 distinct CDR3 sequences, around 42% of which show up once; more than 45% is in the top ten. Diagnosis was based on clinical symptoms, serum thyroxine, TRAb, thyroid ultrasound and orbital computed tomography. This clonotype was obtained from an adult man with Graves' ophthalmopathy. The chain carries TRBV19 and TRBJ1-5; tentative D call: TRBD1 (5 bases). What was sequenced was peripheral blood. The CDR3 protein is CARLGTGNQPQHF. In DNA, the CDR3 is TGTGCCAGGTTGGGGACGGGCAATCAGCCCCAGCATTTT.